This T cell receptor beta chain emerged from a study of regulatory T cells in long-lasting Graves disease (dated by TCRdb to 2020 to 2023). Broadly, across the study: In the newly diagnosed Graves' disease group, patients had been taking antithyroid drugs for less than 3 months. This study used TCR sequencing and RNA sequencing of peripheral blood to compare persistent Graves' disease patients against newly diagnosed Graves' disease patients. The study took place in China and was registered as a clinical trial. A total of 33 samples underwent TCR sequencing, from 13 patients with persistent Graves' disease and 20 or so patients with newly diagnosed Graves' disease. What the work shows at the level of the full study, not this receptor alone: The authors noted that the small sample size was a limitation that may lower accuracy. Only peripheral blood was studied, because thyroid tissue, the primary lesion, was inaccessible. Sequencing and analysis were limited to the TCR beta chain. Lower TCR Shannon entropy and fewer highly expanded clones were observed in persistent Graves' disease patients than in newly diagnosed patients, which suggested clonal expansion. Patients with persistent disease shared more public clonotypes (fewer than 3,000) than newly diagnosed patients did (roughly 970). Persistent disease showed preferential use of TRBV28, TRBJ1-2 and TRBJ2-5, whereas newly diagnosed disease favored TRBV20-1 and TRBJ2-1.

Libraries were prepared through multiplex PCR. This sample was sequenced with an Illumina HiSeq 4000. CDR3 regions were amplified by Arm-PCR with iRepertoire HTBI primers to construct TCR beta libraries. Before sequencing, the PCR products went through gel purification. The study's processing was this. Across samples, some 62 TRBV and roughly 15 TRBJ segments were identified and used for gene usage analysis of CDR3 amino acid clonotypes. Filtered high-quality paired reads were merged into contigs using COPE and FqMerger. Contigs were aligned with BLAST to IMGT TRBV, TRBD and TRBJ reference genes, and CDR3 was defined per IMGT. Highly expanded clones were defined as clonotypes with a frequency above 0.1%. Shannon entropy was used to measure repertoire diversity, and the Gini coefficient was used to measure V-J evenness. Clonotypes shared by more than one individual were considered public. The public reads were reprocessed in TCRdb via fastp at Q25 and MiXCR, keeping in-frame beta chains. Each CDR3 protein gets just one entry, which takes the most common genes and DNA from the rows behind it. TCRdb, rather than the study authors, made the V and J calls. Present in this sample are under 450,000 distinct CDR3 sequences, around 15% of which were seen just once. The leading ten clones occupy 20% to 25% of the sample.

Taken with the paper, the label for time point translates to: newly diagnosed GD, antithyroid drugs for less than 3 months. For both TCR sequencing and RNA sequencing, RNA was extracted from PBMCs in TRIzol. The diagnosis of Graves' disease was made according to American Thyroid Association guidelines. Patients were recruited from an endocrinology department in Xi'an, China. Each patient gave approximately 10 milliliters of peripheral blood, collected in an EDTA anticoagulant tube. Ficoll Paque Plus density gradient separation was used to isolate PBMCs, and no further T cell sorting was done. An Agilent 2100 Bioanalyzer and agarose gel were used to check RNA quality, while a NanoDrop 2000 measured RNA concentration. As concerns this clonotype: Its antigen is currently not known. No base quality values were provided; no much bigger clone lies one nucleotide off.

The trim is 4 bases for V and 6 bases for J, with a gap of 21 bases between the germline ends. Measured from the cysteine to the phenylalanine, the CDR3 is 16 residues long. Kept here is only the CDR3 DNA, which spans 48 bases and is read in frame from base 1. According to the germline V gene, CDR1 reads MGHRA and CDR2 reads YSYEKL. These same data were also listed under a study on T cells in Graves' hyperthyroidism and ophthalmopathy. Taken from the second paper: Stable Graves' hyperthyroidism was defined as no progression to ophthalmopathy during 18 months of follow-up. The hyperthyroidism patients were between 18 and 65 years old and newly diagnosed, with a disease duration of less than 2 months. Patients with uncontrolled infections, other autoimmune diseases, pregnancy or lactation were excluded. Diagnoses relied on clinical symptoms, serum thyroxine and TRAb, thyroid ultrasound and orbital computed tomography. For the first round of RT-PCR on the TCR CDR3, the HTBI primer set was used together with the Qiagen OneStep RT-PCR kit. Blood samples also contained most of the expanded thyroid clonotypes (frequency above 0.001), which suggests that blood repertoires may reflect thyroid immune responses. In cross-validation, a model built on a 13 V-J signature told ophthalmopathy apart from stable hyperthyroidism with 85% to 90% sensitivity and roughly 82% specificity, and in testing the same model reached 80%/75%. In validation, the model predicted progression to ophthalmopathy a median of about 6.5 months before onset, with about 64% sensitivity and roughly 73% specificity. A discovery cohort of approximately 100 patients, about 44 with Graves' ophthalmopathy and 57 with stable Graves' hyperthyroidism, was used to find distinguishing TCR V-J signatures. Whether ophthalmopathy could be predicted prospectively was tested in an independent validation cohort made up of roughly 19 hyperthyroidism patients plus 17 patients who later progressed to ophthalmopathy. The 100 or so discovery patients were randomly split 7:3 into training and test sets. The study also compared thyroid tissue and blood T-cell repertoires from roughly 6 Graves' hyperthyroidism patients. After blood sampling, hyperthyroidism patients were treated with methimazole at a starting dose of 30 mg daily, and ophthalmopathy patients were treated with high-dose intravenous methylprednisolone. Libraries were constructed in a second round of multiplex PCR, after which size selection and purification were performed. The libraries were sequenced on an Illumina HiSeq2000 using paired-end 100 bp reads. SOAPnuke was used to process the raw data, removing reads that contained adapters or uncalled bases, had a mean Phred below 15, or lacked an exact match to the constant primer or identifier. High-quality paired reads were merged using COPE v1.2.5, and each unique nucleotide sequence was defined as a clonotype. MiTCR v1.1 was used to align clonotypes to the IMGT TRBV, TRBD and TRBJ reference segments. The analysis was restricted to V-J combinations with a frequency above 0.0001, which together covered 99% to 99.2% of the repertoires. A TCS score was defined as the ratio of F50 (clonal expansion) to E x V (chaos), with BLOSUM62-based TCRdist applied between CDR3 peptides within each V-J. Welch's t-statistics and random forest reduced fewer than 550 V-J features to 10 to 15, which were used in a naive Bayes classifier (R e1071). Sample size was not statistically predetermined, and blinding of investigators to group allocation was not performed. The paper describes TCR Vbeta CDR3 sequencing of 120 to 150 peripheral blood samples, made up of about 40 ophthalmopathy patients, 70 to 75 hyperthyroidism patients and 17 progressor patients.

The sample was peripheral blood mononuclear cells (PBMCs), taken at new diagnosis, from a patient treated with antithyroid drugs. This TCR derives from a young woman with Graves disease. Donor details come from another sample of the same person, matched by shared clones. The chain is encoded by TRBV4-1 joined to TRBJ1-2; the D segment could be TRBD1, given 6 matching bases. The CDR3 reads as follows: CASSPGSIGTSDGYTF. The bases are TGCGCCAGCAGCCCAGGTTCGATCGGGACATCCGATGGCTACACCTTC.